This TCR beta chain originates from a study of regulatory T cells in long-lasting Graves disease. About the study: Patients newly diagnosed with Graves' had been on antithyroid drugs for under 3 months.

This sample's time point: newly diagnosed GD, antithyroid drugs for less than 3 months. From RNA extracted from PBMCs, the TCR library was made. Construction of the TCR beta libraries employed iRepertoire HTBI primers in conjunction with Arm-PCR of CDR3 regions. TCRdb redid the calling of the multiplex PCR reads with MiXCR, one entry per CDR3 protein. The data show roughly 430,000 distinct CDR3 sequences, roughly 15% seen once. This CDR3 has 16 residues. Germline V CDR1 and CDR2: PRHDT, FYEKMQ (reference sequence). Trimming shortened V by 1 base and J by 6 bases, and 18 bases separated the two germline ends. Overall study findings and caveats: TRBV28 was favored in persistent disease, as were TRBJ1-2 and TRBJ2-5.

Many counts were recorded for this clonotype. What it binds is not known. This sample was shared with a second study, whose subject was T cells in Graves' hyperthyroidism and ophthalmopathy. As reported in that work: A lack of ophthalmopathy progression within 18 months defined stable Graves' hyperthyroidism. In the first-round RT-PCR of the TCR CDR3, the HTBI primer set was used.

The chain recombines TRBV13 with TRBJ1-1, with D perhaps TRBD1 (6 bases). This sequence was found in a woman in her thirties with Graves disease. Sequencing used peripheral blood mononuclear cells (PBMCs), obtained at new diagnosis, from a patient treated with antithyroid drugs. CDR3 sequence (DNA): TGTGCCAGCAGCTTAGATTCTAGTTACAGGGTCGCTGAAGCTTTCTTT. This sequence encodes CASSLDSSYRVAEAFF.